Shown below are 31 T cell receptor beta chains from a single sample sequenced in a study of blood T cell repertoires in COVID-19. Data came from immunoSEQ multiplex PCR; TCRdb stores just in-frame clones and leaves some out. This table holds 200,000 to 250,000 clones, approximately 78% found once. Sequencing was done on a sample of peripheral blood. Receptor source: a woman aged 65 to 85 with COVID-19, enrolled during active disease.

This rearrangement joins TRBV1 to TRBJ1-1; TRBD1 reflects the table's D call only, with no check against the DNA. TRBV1 is tagged as a pseudogene. The CDR3 loop spans 15 amino acids. CDR3: CTSRPTGQGNTEAFF. The CDR3 nucleotides read TGCACCAGCAGGCCAACTGGACAGGGGAACACTGAAGCTTTCTTT.

In this sample, this clone turned up once. This CDR3 is CASTWTGQNEQFF. CDR3 nucleotide sequence: TGTGCCAGCACCTGGACAGGGCAGAATGAGCAGTTCTTC. The J gene is TRBJ2-1, the V gene TRBV7-2; 8 nucleotides line up with TRBD1. The ends lost 7 bases at V and 7 bases at J; junction bases unmatched: 6. Germline V gives CDR1 SGHTA, CDR2 FQGNSA. This CDR3 contains 13 residues. The whole variable domain, remainder taken from reference TRBV7-2 and TRBJ2-1, is GAGVSQSPSNKVTEKGKDVELRCDPISGHTALYWYRQSLGQGLEFLIYFQGNSAPDKSGLPSDRFSAERTGGSVSTLTIQRTQQEDSAVYLCASTWTGQNEQFFGPGTRLTVL.

The chain is built from TRBV28 and TRBJ2-7, with D possibly TRBD2 on 6 matching bases. Per the germline V gene, CDR1 is MDHEN and CDR2 is SYDVKM. The CDR3 has 16 amino acids. V was cut by 4 bases and J by 1 base, with 17 bases left in between. The CDR3 region has the DNA TGTGCCAGCAGTTCAGTGGGGAGGAGACCTTCCTACGAGCAGTACTTC. Translation gives CASSSVGRRPSYEQYF.

CDR3 sequence reads: CSVIAWTSGRASTYEQYF. The DNA for the CDR3 is TGCAGCGTCATTGCATGGACTAGCGGGAGGGCGAGCACCTACGAGCAGTACTTC. The V and J genes are TRBV29-1 and TRBJ2-7; 15 bases are shared with TRBD2. The germline gives CDR1 SQVTM, CDR2 ANQGSEA. V lost 6 bases, J lost 2 bases, and 14 bases stayed unmatched. The CDR3 is made up of 18 amino acids.

The chain links TRBV18 to TRBJ2-3; TRBD2 matches 8 bases. In germline, CDR1 is KGHSH, CDR2 LQKENI. With 3 bases clipped from V and 2 bases from J, the junction kept 1 base outside the gene matches. The CDR3 totals 14 residues. The CDR3 sequence is CASSPTSVTDTQYF. CDR3 nucleotides: TGTGCCAGCTCACCGACTAGCGTCACAGATACGCAGTATTTT.

The V call is TRBV6-5, the J call TRBJ2-1, with unresolved D. V gave up 2 bases and J gave up 5 bases, with 7 bases separating them. The germline gives CDR1 MNHEY, CDR2 SVGAGI. This CDR3 region has 13 residues. CDR3 nucleotides: TGTGCCAGCAGTTACCGGTTAGACAATGAGCAGTTCTTC. Its protein product is CASSYRLDNEQFF.

The J gene is TRBJ2-2, the V gene TRBV4-2; TRBD2 aligns across 12 bases. CDR1 is LGHNA and CDR2 is YNFKEQ in the germline V gene. The CDR3 runs 17 residues. J gave up 5 bases and V 3 bases, and 7 bases lay outside the gene matches. The CDR3 is CASSQTSGRGRTGELFF. CDR3 sequence (DNA): TGTGCCAGCAGCCAGACTAGCGGGAGAGGAAGGACCGGGGAGCTGTTTTTT.

The table lists this clone with a count of one. The chain is built from TRBV6-2 or TRBV6-3 and TRBJ2-2; D might be TRBD2 (6 bases). The CDR3 sequence is 17 residues long. Germline assignment: CDR1 MNHEY and CDR2 SVGEGT. The ends were cut back, 6 bases at V and 1 base at J, with 18 bases in the middle. The CDR3 bases are TGTGCCAGCAGCCTTTATCCGAGCGGGCAGAACACCGGGGAGCTGTTTTTT. Translation: CASSLYPSGQNTGELFF.

V is TRBV24-1 and J is TRBJ1-1; 7 bases match TRBD1. Trimming took 3 bases from V and 8 from J; bases not matched to a gene: 5. Germline V gives CDR1 KGHDR, CDR2 SFDVKD. CDR3 length: 13 residues. CDR3 in amino acids: CATSDRDRGEAFF. The CDR3 DNA reads TGTGCCACCAGTGATCGGGACAGAGGGGAAGCTTTCTTT.

This clone was seen a handful of times. The V and J genes are TRBV6-2 or TRBV6-3 and TRBJ1-5, with a weak D call TRBD1 (5 bases). Trimming left V 2 bases short and J 3 bases short, with 11 bases between. Germline lookup yields CDR1 MNHEY and CDR2 SVGEGT. This CDR3 region has 15 residues. The CDR3 is CASSYGAVYNQPQHF. The CDR3 region has the DNA TGTGCCAGCAGTTACGGGGCGGTCTACAATCAGCCCCAGCATTTT.

The J gene is TRBJ2-5, the V gene TRBV11-2; unclear D gene. From germline, CDR1 is SGHAT and CDR2 FQNNGV. The CDR3 has 13 residues. V lost 8 bases and J lost 2, with 12 bases in between. For the CDR3, the DNA is TGTGCCAGCGGTCGCGGCAGTCAAGAGACCCAGTACTTC. Its protein product is CASGRGSQETQYF.

This clone came up a few times. This chain joins TRBV20-1 and TRBJ2-7; no reliable D call. Germline loops: CDR1 DFQATT, CDR2 SNEGSKA (reference sequence). Trimming shortened V by 3 bases and J by 3 bases, and 12 bases separated the two germline ends. The CDR3 totals 13 residues. CDR3 residues: CSASHGGVYEQYF. CDR3 coding DNA: TGCAGTGCTAGTCACGGCGGAGTCTACGAGCAGTACTTC.

The CDR3 region has the DNA TGTGCCAGTCTGGGACTAGCGCGAGATGAGCAGTTCTTC. It specifies CASLGLARDEQFF. This chain links TRBV19 with TRBJ2-1; 10 bases fit TRBD2. V trimming: 8 bases; J trimming: 8 bases; junction bases outside the gene matches: 6. In germline, CDR1 is LNHDA, CDR2 SQIVND (reference sequence). CDR3 size: 13 residues.

V usage is TRBV5-6 and J usage is TRBJ2-3; D not certain. The ends were cut back, 1 base at V and 4 bases at J, with 7 bases in the middle. Germline CDR1 reads SGHDT; CDR2 reads YYEEEE. The CDR3 has 13 amino acids. As DNA, the CDR3 is TGTGCCAGCAGCTTGCCCGAGGCAGATACGCAGTATTTT. Translated: CASSLPEADTQYF.

The CDR3 DNA follows: TGTGCCAGCAGCCAAATGAGGACTAGCGGGAGGGTTCCCTACAATGAGCAGTTCTTC. It yields the protein CASSQMRTSGRVPYNEQFF. The J gene is TRBJ2-1, the V gene TRBV14; 15 nucleotides agree with TRBD2. J gave up 2 bases and V 2 bases, and 7 bases lay outside the gene matches. In germline, CDR1 is SGHDN, CDR2 FVKESK. The CDR3 spans 19 residues.

The table lists this clone with a few counts. Different DNA sequences within this sample yield the same CDR3. The CDR3 here is CASSFSRGSYEQYF. CDR3 DNA: TGTGCCAGCAGTTTCTCCAGGGGCTCCTACGAGCAGTACTTC. V usage is TRBV28 and J usage is TRBJ2-7; the D gene is possibly TRBD1 (6 bases). Germline CDR1 and CDR2: MDHEN and SYDVKM. V gave up 3 bases and J gave up 0 bases, with 9 bases separating them. This CDR3 is built from 14 residues.

V and J are TRBV5-1 and TRBJ2-5, with 12 bases lining up with TRBD2. Trimming removed 3 bases from V and 4 bases from J; junction bases left unmatched: 4. The germline gives CDR1 SGHRS, CDR2 YFSETQ. This CDR3 has 15 amino acids. CDR3 in amino acids: CASSSGGLAGETQYF. CDR3 coding DNA: TGCGCCAGCAGCTCGGGGGGACTAGCGGGAGAGACCCAGTACTTC.

This clone appeared once. The rearrangement joins TRBV11-2 to TRBJ1-4, with D unclear. The CDR3 sequence is 13 residues long. Trimming removed 4 bases at V and 11 bases at J, with 14 bases between. Germline V gives CDR1 SGHAT, CDR2 FQNNGV. The CDR3 sequence: CASSSYEGGKLFF. CDR3 nucleotide sequence: TGTGCCAGCAGCTCATACGAGGGAGGGAAACTGTTTTTT.

The chain links TRBV30 to TRBJ2-1; no firm D call. V was trimmed by 2 bases and J by 7 bases, leaving 12 bases between them. The CDR3 runs 13 residues. CDR1 is GTSNPN, CDR2 SVGIG, per germline (reference sequence). The CDR3 DNA reads as TGTGCCTGGAGTTTGTACCAGATGAATGAGCAGTTCTTC. Amino acids: CAWSLYQMNEQFF.

The V and J genes are TRBV28 and TRBJ1-3, with 7 bases that match TRBD1. Germline trimming cut 7 bases from V and 4 bases from J; bases unmatched to any gene: 7. Germline V gene lookup returns CDR1 MDHEN and CDR2 SYDVKM. The CDR3 length is 14 residues. As DNA, the CDR3 is TGTGCCAGCATTCAACAGGGGCCCGGAAACACCATATATTTT. Its translation: CASIQQGPGNTIYF.

The chain couples TRBV5-4 to TRBJ2-5; D call uncertain. The ends were cut back, 0 bases at V and 3 bases at J, with 12 bases in the middle. The CDR3 contains 15 residues. The germline V gene has CDR1 SGHNT and CDR2 YYREEE (reference sequence). The DNA for the CDR3 is TGTGCCAGCAGCTTGGAAGTCCGCCGAGAAGAGACCCAGTACTTC. Translation: CASSLEVRREETQYF.

V gene TRBV27 combines with J gene TRBJ1-2; D unclear. Germline V CDR1 and CDR2: MNHEY, SMNVEV (reference sequence). The germline V and J ends were trimmed by 2 bases and 0 bases, with 7 bases remaining between them. The CDR3 is 14 residues long. CDR3 nucleotide sequence: TGTGCCAGCAGTTTAAAACAGACTAACTATGGCTACACCTTC. Its translation: CASSLKQTNYGYTF.

This chain uses TRBV7-9 with TRBJ1-5; 11 bases are shared with TRBD1. J lost 5 bases, V lost 5 bases, and 8 bases had no gene match. Germline CDR1 SEHNR, CDR2 FQNEAQ (reference sequence). CDR3 length equals 16 residues. DNA of the CDR3: TGTGCCAGCAGCGCGGGGACAGGGGGGGGTTATCAGCCCCAGCATTTT. Its protein product is CASSAGTGGGYQPQHF. Variable domain in full (rest from reference TRBV7-9 and TRBJ1-5): DTGVSQNPRHKITKRGQNVTFRCDPISEHNRLYWYRQTLGQGPEFLTYFQNEAQLEKSRLLSDRFSAERPKGSFSTLEIQRTEQGDSAMYLCASSAGTGGGYQPQHFGDGTRLSIL.

This clone was seen ten or more times. The same CDR3 also results from other DNA sequences found in this sample. This rearrangement joins TRBV28 to TRBJ2-7, with TRBD1 matching over 8 bases. V lost 6 bases to trimming and J lost 5 bases; unmatched junction nucleotides: 9. This CDR3 comprises 14 residues. Germline CDR1 reads MDHEN; CDR2 reads SYDVKM. The CDR3 reads CASSLGQGRHEQYF. In DNA form, the CDR3 reads TGTGCCAGCAGCCTTGGACAGGGTCGTCACGAGCAGTACTTC.

V is TRBV28 and J is TRBJ2-2; D is undetermined. Trimming stripped 3 bases from V and 1 base from J, with 3 bases between. Germline V lookup: CDR1 MDHEN, CDR2 SYDVKM. This CDR3 spans 13 amino acids. Here the CDR3 DNA reads TGTGCCAGCAGTTTCCGGAACACCGGGGAGCTGTTTTTT. Protein product: CASSFRNTGELFF.

For the CDR3, the DNA is TGTGCCAGCAGCTTCCATGGACAGGGGGCGCAAGGCTACACCTTC. Protein: CASSFHGQGAQGYTF. V and J are TRBV7-2 and TRBJ1-2; TRBD1 aligns across 11 bases. Trimming took 3 bases from V and 8 from J; bases not matched to a gene: 8. Germline CDR1 SGHTA, CDR2 FQGNSA. CDR3 length: 15 residues.

CDR3 sequence reads: CASGPDGYTF. The CDR3 DNA sequence: TGTGCCAGCGGGCCCGATGGCTACACCTTC. The chain carries TRBV6-6 and TRBJ1-2, with unresolved D. Germline assignment: CDR1 MNHNY and CDR2 SVGAGI (reference sequence). The CDR3 has 10 amino acids. Trimming pared 8 bases from V and 6 bases from J, leaving 7 bases between.

The chain has TRBV28 and TRBJ1-6; D is possibly TRBD1 (5 bases). This CDR3 is 13 amino acids long. Germline values: CDR1 MDHEN, CDR2 SYDVKM. V was cut by 9 bases and J by 6 bases, with 12 bases left in between. The CDR3 loop reads CASLDILNSPLHF. In DNA form, the CDR3 reads TGTGCCAGTCTGGACATTCTTAATTCACCCCTCCACTTT.

The chain links TRBV18 to TRBJ2-6; D unresolved. The CDR3 sequence is 15 residues long. CDR1 and CDR2 from the germline V gene are KGHSH and LQKENI. The V gene lost 5 bases and the J gene lost 2 bases, with 10 bases spanning the gap. As DNA, the CDR3 is TGTGCCAGCTCATTGGTCAGTGCTGGGGCCAACGTCCTGACTTTC. As protein: CASSLVSAGANVLTF.

Only a few counts were recorded for this clone. DNA of the CDR3: TGTGCCTGGAGACCAGACTCAGGGGGTGGCTACACCTTC. Translation: CAWRPDSGGGYTF. V and J are TRBV30 and TRBJ1-2, with 7 bases lining up with TRBD1. Germline CDR1 is GTSNPN and CDR2 is SVGIG (reference sequence). V trimming: 3 bases; J trimming: 7 bases; junction bases outside the gene matches: 8. This CDR3 has 13 residues.

V gene TRBV4-3 combines with J gene TRBJ1-2; D call uncertain. The V end was cut by 0 bases, the J end by 9 bases, with 14 bases between. This CDR3 has 14 amino acids. The germline gives CDR1 LGHNA, CDR2 YSLEER. This CDR3 is CASSQDFVGDRYTF. CDR3 in DNA: TGCGCCAGCAGCCAAGATTTTGTCGGGGATCGCTACACCTTC.